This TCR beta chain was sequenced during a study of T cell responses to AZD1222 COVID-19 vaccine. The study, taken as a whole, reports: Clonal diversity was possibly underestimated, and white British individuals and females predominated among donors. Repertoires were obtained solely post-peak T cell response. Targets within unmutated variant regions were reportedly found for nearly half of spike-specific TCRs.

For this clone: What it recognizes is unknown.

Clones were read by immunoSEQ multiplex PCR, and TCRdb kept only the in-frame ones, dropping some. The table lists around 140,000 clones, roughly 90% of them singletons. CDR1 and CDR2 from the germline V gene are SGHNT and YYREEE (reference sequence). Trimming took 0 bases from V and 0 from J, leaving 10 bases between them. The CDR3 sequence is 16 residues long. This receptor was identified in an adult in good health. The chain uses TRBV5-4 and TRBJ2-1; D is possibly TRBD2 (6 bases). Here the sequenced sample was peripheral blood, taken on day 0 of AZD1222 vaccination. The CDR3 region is CASSLEGGSSYNEQFF. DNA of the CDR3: TGTGCCAGCAGCTTGGAAGGAGGGAGCTCCTACAATGAGCAGTTCTTC.